A selection of T cell receptor beta chains follows, all from one sample in a study of T cells in Graves' hyperthyroidism and ophthalmopathy. TCRdb analysed the multiplex PCR reads with MiXCR anew, one entry per CDR3 protein. The table includes more than 300,000 distinct CDR3 sequences, approximately 18% detected once. Sequencing used blood. All receptors come from a woman aged 25 to 39 with Graves' hyperthyroidism that later progressed to Graves' ophthalmopathy. CDR3s include the opening cysteine and the closing phenylalanine or tryptophan. A D gene is named only where the DNA matches it firmly. Not every row has a clone size; where given, it reads once, few, many or a size class.

j_gene: TRBJ1-4
abundance: many
d_gene: TRBD1
v_gene: TRBV9
CDR3aa: CASNLQGAEEEKLFF
CDR3nt: TGTGCCAGCAACCTACAGGGGGCAGAGGAAGAAAAACTGTTTTTT

j_gene: TRBJ1-4
abundance: many
d_gene: NA
v_gene: TRBV27
CDR3aa: CASSLRSATNEKLFF
CDR3nt: TGTGCCAGCAGTTTAAGATCAGCAACTAATGAAAAACTGTTTTTT

j_gene: TRBJ1-1
abundance: few
d_gene: TRBD1
v_gene: TRBV19
CDR3aa: CASIPERGGNTEAFF
CDR3nt: TGTGCCAGTATCCCAGAGCGAGGGGGCAACACTGAAGCTTTCTTT

j_gene: TRBJ2-1
abundance: many
d_gene: NA
v_gene: TRBV12-3/TRBV12-4
CDR3aa: CASSLEAHSYNEQFF
CDR3nt: TGTGCCAGCAGTTTAGAAGCCCACTCCTACAATGAGCAGTTCTTC

j_gene: TRBJ2-6
abundance: NA
d_gene: NA
v_gene: TRBV18
CDR3aa: CASSPQLFEGSGANVQTF
CDR3nt: TGTGCCAGCTCACCACAGTTGTTTGAGGGATCTGGGGCCAACGTCCAGACTTTC

j_gene: TRBJ2-2
abundance: NA
d_gene: NA
v_gene: TRBV9
CDR3aa: CASSSLGLATNTGELFF
CDR3nt: TGTGCCAGCAGTTCCTTGGGGCTAGCGACGAACACCGGGGAGCTGTTTTTT

j_gene: TRBJ1-3
abundance: many
d_gene: NA
v_gene: TRBV30
CDR3aa: CAWSWGYSGNTIYF
CDR3nt: TGTGCCTGGAGTTGGGGTTACTCTGGAAACACCATATATTTT

j_gene: TRBJ1-3
abundance: few
d_gene: NA
v_gene: TRBV5-1
CDR3aa: CASSLVGPRDTIYF
CDR3nt: TGCGCCAGCAGCTTGGTGGGACCGAGGGACACCATATATTTT

j_gene: TRBJ1-1
abundance: many
d_gene: TRBD1
v_gene: TRBV6-1
CDR3aa: CASSRGQGPYTEAFF
CDR3nt: TGTGCCAGCAGTCGAGGACAGGGGCCCTACACTGAAGCTTTCTTT

j_gene: TRBJ1-2
abundance: many
d_gene: NA
v_gene: TRBV5-1
CDR3aa: CASSLVGSAGLGNYGYTF
CDR3nt: TGCGCCAGCAGCTTGGTTGGTTCGGCAGGGCTGGGGAACTATGGCTACACCTTC

j_gene: TRBJ1-2
abundance: many
d_gene: NA
v_gene: TRBV20-1
CDR3aa: CSARNDWGRMLGYTF
CDR3nt: TGCAGTGCTAGGAACGATTGGGGCAGGATGTTAGGCTACACCTTC

j_gene: TRBJ2-7
abundance: many
d_gene: TRBD2
v_gene: TRBV16
CDR3aa: CASSPRDYTYEQYF
CDR3nt: TGTGCCAGCAGCCCAAGGGACTACACCTACGAGCAGTACTTC

j_gene: TRBJ2-7
abundance: NA
d_gene: NA
v_gene: TRBV19
CDR3aa: CASSVEGSEQYF
CDR3nt: TGTGCCAGTAGTGTGGAGGGGAGCGAGCAGTACTTC

j_gene: TRBJ2-1
abundance: many
d_gene: NA
v_gene: TRBV28
CDR3aa: CASSLQLTPNNEQFF
CDR3nt: TGTGCCAGCAGTTTGCAGCTGACCCCAAACAATGAGCAGTTCTTC

j_gene: TRBJ2-1
abundance: NA
d_gene: TRBD2
v_gene: TRBV28
CDR3aa: CASSLWTSGGYMEQFF
CDR3nt: TGTGCCAGCAGTCTCTGGACTAGCGGGGGGTACATGGAGCAGTTCTTC

j_gene: TRBJ2-3
abundance: many
d_gene: NA
v_gene: TRBV28
CDR3aa: CASSLPGQKTDTQYF
CDR3nt: TGTGCCAGCAGTTTACCCGGACAGAAAACAGATACGCAGTATTTT

j_gene: TRBJ1-1
abundance: many
d_gene: NA
v_gene: TRBV11-3
CDR3aa: CASSPGHITEAFF
CDR3nt: TGTGCCAGCAGCCCGGGACACATCACTGAAGCTTTCTTT

j_gene: TRBJ2-7
abundance: few
d_gene: TRBD1
v_gene: TRBV20-1
CDR3aa: CSARDAGGFYEQYF
CDR3nt: TGCAGTGCTAGAGATGCAGGGGGTTTCTACGAGCAGTACTTC

j_gene: TRBJ2-5
abundance: NA
d_gene: NA
v_gene: TRBV11-2
CDR3aa: CASSLDEVGETQYF
CDR3nt: TGTGCCAGCAGCTTAGACGAGGTCGGAGAGACCCAGTACTTC

j_gene: TRBJ1-4
abundance: few
d_gene: NA
v_gene: TRBV4-1
CDR3aa: CASSQDWAGGTNEKLFF
CDR3nt: TGCGCCAGCAGCCAAGATTGGGCCGGGGGAACTAATGAAAAACTGTTTTTT

j_gene: TRBJ2-2
abundance: many
d_gene: NA
v_gene: TRBV2
CDR3aa: CASSARYTGELFF
CDR3nt: TGTGCCAGCAGTGCGCGGTACACCGGGGAGCTGTTTTTT

j_gene: TRBJ2-2
abundance: many
d_gene: TRBD1
v_gene: TRBV2
CDR3aa: CASSGARQGAGELFF
CDR3nt: TGTGCCAGCAGTGGCGCGCGACAGGGCGCCGGGGAGCTGTTTTTT

j_gene: TRBJ2-3
abundance: few
d_gene: NA
v_gene: TRBV11-2
CDR3aa: CASSSDWVEGGLLTDTQYF
CDR3nt: TGTGCCAGCAGCTCCGATTGGGTGGAGGGGGGCTTGTTGACAGATACGCAGTATTTT

j_gene: TRBJ2-1
abundance: NA
d_gene: TRBD1
v_gene: TRBV28
CDR3aa: CASSFRQGDNEQFF
CDR3nt: TGTGCCAGCAGTTTCCGACAGGGCGACAATGAGCAGTTCTTC

j_gene: TRBJ2-2
abundance: many
d_gene: TRBD1
v_gene: TRBV12-3/TRBV12-4
CDR3aa: CASSSGQPEQANTGELFF
CDR3nt: TGTGCCAGCAGTTCGGGACAGCCGGAGCAAGCGAACACCGGGGAGCTGTTTTTT

j_gene: TRBJ1-2
abundance: many
d_gene: NA
v_gene: TRBV12-3/TRBV12-4
CDR3aa: CASSYPGDYGYTF
CDR3nt: TGTGCCAGCAGTTATCCCGGAGACTATGGCTACACCTTC

j_gene: TRBJ2-4
abundance: NA
d_gene: NA
v_gene: TRBV6-1
CDR3aa: CASRSQTRIAKNIQYF
CDR3nt: TGTGCCAGCAGGTCGCAGACCCGAATAGCCAAAAACATTCAGTACTTC

j_gene: TRBJ1-5
abundance: NA
d_gene: NA
v_gene: TRBV6-2/TRBV6-3
CDR3aa: CASSYSTGNQPQHF
CDR3nt: TGTGCCAGCAGTTACTCGACGGGCAATCAGCCCCAGCATTTT

j_gene: TRBJ2-4
abundance: few
d_gene: TRBD2
v_gene: TRBV20-1
CDR3aa: CSARGGSRGDIQYF
CDR3nt: TGCAGTGCTAGGGGCGGGAGTCGGGGAGACATTCAGTACTTC

j_gene: TRBJ2-1
abundance: many
d_gene: NA
v_gene: TRBV24-1
CDR3aa: CATSDKTGTYLYNEQFF
CDR3nt: TGTGCCACCAGTGATAAGACAGGGACTTACTTGTACAATGAGCAGTTCTTC

j_gene: TRBJ1-2
abundance: many
d_gene: NA
v_gene: TRBV3-1
CDR3aa: CASSQEAGFPYGYTF
CDR3nt: TGTGCCAGCAGCCAAGAAGCAGGGTTCCCCTATGGCTACACCTTC